The 32 T cell receptor beta chains in this list originate from one sample, sequenced in a study of blood T cell repertoires in COVID-19. Assay used: immunoSEQ multiplex PCR; TCRdb lists only in-frame clones, some missing. The table records some 340,000 clones, 85% of them present only once. The sequencing input was peripheral blood. The origin of the receptors is a woman aged 18-29 years with acute or convalescent COVID-19.

The chain joins TRBV28 to TRBJ1-1, with 8 bases identical to TRBD1. This CDR3 is 16 amino acids long. V shed 11 bases and J 2 bases; nucleotides not matched to a gene: 16. Germline V gives CDR1 MDHEN, CDR2 SYDVKM. The CDR3 loop reads CASKVGDRYLNTEAFF. In nucleotides, the CDR3 is TGTGCCTCGAAAGTCGGGGACAGGTACTTAAACACTGAAGCTTTCTTT.

The chain carries TRBV9 and TRBJ2-7, with 8 bases that match TRBD1. The V segment lost 6 bases and the J segment 3 bases; nucleotides outside the gene matches: 8. Germline V lookup: CDR1 SGDLS, CDR2 YYNGEE. This CDR3 comprises 14 residues. The CDR3 coding sequence is TGTGCCAGCAACGGAGGACAGGGAGACTACGAGCAGTACTTC. Translating gives CASNGGQGDYEQYF. Filled out from reference TRBV9 and TRBJ2-7, the complete variable domain reads DSGVTQTPKHLITATGQRVTLRCSPRSGDLSVYWYQQSLDQGLQFLIQYYNGEERAKGNILERFSAQQFPDLHSELNLSSLELGDSALYFCASNGGQGDYEQYFGPGTRLTVT.

This sequence joins TRBV9 and TRBJ2-3; 7 nucleotides agree with TRBD2. The CDR3 has 15 residues. Losses at the gene ends were 3 bases for V and 2 bases for J; bases not matched to a gene: 6. Looked up from germline, CDR1 is SGDLS and CDR2 is YYNGEE. The CDR3 loop is CASSEGLAVTDTQYF. The CDR3, as DNA: TGTGCCAGCAGCGAGGGGCTAGCGGTCACAGATACGCAGTATTTT.

The genes are TRBV18 and TRBJ1-2; D is undetermined. CDR3 length equals 13 residues. Germline CDR1 and CDR2: KGHSH and LQKENI. Deletions cut 7 bases from V and 0 bases from J, with 9 bases between. CDR3 region: CASLETANYGYTF. CDR3 bases: TGTGCCAGCTTAGAAACAGCTAACTATGGCTACACCTTC.

The gene calls are TRBV6-2 or TRBV6-3 and TRBJ1-2; 8 nucleotides align to TRBD1. V lost 2 bases, J lost 4 bases, and 15 bases stayed unmatched. The CDR3 consists of 18 residues. The V gene's germline CDR1 is MNHEY and CDR2 SVGEGT. CDR3 protein: CASSYGQGQGKKGYGYTF. The CDR3 DNA is TGTGCCAGCAGTTACGGCCAAGGACAGGGCAAGAAGGGCTATGGCTACACCTTC.

The gene calls are TRBV3-1 (or the pseudogene TRBV3-2) and TRBJ2-7, with 12 positions matching TRBD2. The CDR3 sequence is 19 residues long. The V segment lost 3 bases and the J segment 0 bases; nucleotides outside the gene matches: 12. CDR1 is LGHDT and CDR2 is YNNKEL in the germline V gene (reference sequence). The CDR3 loop is CASSQVLAGGTISSYEQYF. For the CDR3, the DNA is TGTGCCAGCAGCCAGGTACTAGCGGGGGGAACTATATCCTCCTACGAGCAGTACTTC.

This rearrangement joins TRBV6-6 to TRBJ2-7, with D possibly matching TRBD1 (6 bases). There are 12 residues in the CDR3. V was trimmed by 2 bases and J by 6 bases, leaving 8 bases between them. The V gene's germline CDR1 is MNHNY and CDR2 SVGAGI (reference sequence). The CDR3 region is CASSYIRGEQYF. CDR3 nucleotide sequence: TGTGCCAGCAGTTACATCAGGGGCGAGCAGTACTTC.

This chain links TRBV28 with TRBJ1-2, with 9 bases fitting TRBD1. The germline CDR1 and CDR2 sequences are MDHEN and SYDVKM. J gave up 3 bases and V 5 bases, and 7 bases lay outside the gene matches. The CDR3 is 15 amino acids. The CDR3: CASSPPGQGYYGYTF. The CDR3 DNA sequence: TGTGCCAGCAGTCCGCCGGGACAGGGTTACTATGGCTACACCTTC.

The chain carries TRBV6-5 and TRBJ2-3; 7 bases are shared with TRBD2. With 8 bases clipped from V and 3 bases from J, the junction kept 5 bases outside the gene matches. Germline lookup yields CDR1 MNHEY and CDR2 SVGAGI. CDR3 length: 13 amino acids. Here the CDR3 DNA reads TGTGCCAGCGGACGAGCGGGAACAGATACGCAGTATTTT. Translation gives CASGRAGTDTQYF.

The chain employs TRBV5-8 and TRBJ2-4, with 15 bases fitting TRBD2. V gave up 2 bases and J gave up 0 bases; unmatched junction bases: 6. The CDR3 consists of 19 residues. The V gene's germline CDR1 is SGHTS and CDR2 YDEGEE. The chain's CDR3 is CASSFGLAGGSLAKNIQYF. In DNA form, the CDR3 reads TGTGCCAGCAGCTTCGGACTAGCGGGAGGGTCACTAGCCAAAAACATTCAGTACTTC.

The gene calls are TRBV27 and TRBJ2-3; 8 positions match TRBD1. CDR1 is MNHEY and CDR2 is SMNVEV in the germline V gene (reference sequence). CDR3 length: 14 residues. V shed 6 bases, J shed 2 bases, and the junction held 4 bases outside the gene matches. The CDR3 bases are TGTGCCAGCAGCAGGGGGCGCTTCACAGATACGCAGTATTTT. Translating it yields CASSRGRFTDTQYF.

This clone showed up just once. The chain has TRBV19 and TRBJ2-1; TRBD2 matches at 9 bases. J lost 3 bases, V lost 3 bases, and 9 bases had no gene match. CDR3 length: 17 residues. Germline-derived CDR1 and CDR2 are LNHDA and SQIVND (reference sequence). The CDR3 sequence is CASSIGGGAEDYNEQFF. CDR3 DNA sequence: TGTGCCAGTAGTATCGGCGGGGGGGCGGAAGACTACAATGAGCAGTTCTTC.

This rearrangement joins TRBV27 to TRBJ2-7; 10 bases are shared with TRBD2. Germline V gives CDR1 MNHEY, CDR2 SMNVEV (reference sequence). The V and J ends lost 5 bases and 6 bases, in that order; junction bases with no gene match: 7. The CDR3 is made up of 14 amino acids. CDR3 nucleotides: TGTGCCAGCAGTAGAGGGACTAGCGCGGGCGAGCAGTACTTC. Translation: CASSRGTSAGEQYF.

This clone showed up just a few times. The V gene is TRBV7-9, the J gene TRBJ2-7; D is perhaps TRBD1 (5 bases). V lost 2 bases and J 4 bases, leaving 9 bases between the germline ends. Germline values: CDR1 SEHNR, CDR2 FQNEAQ (reference sequence). The CDR3 extends over 13 amino acids. The CDR3 region has the DNA TGTGCCAGCAGCTTAAGTCAGGGATACGAGCAGTACTTC. Residues: CASSLSQGYEQYF.

This clone was picked up a small number of times. This sequence joins TRBV4-1 and TRBJ1-1; 9 bases agree with TRBD1. V lost 0 bases and J lost 3; bases outside the gene matches: 5. This CDR3 contains 16 residues. The V gene's germline CDR1 is MGHRA and CDR2 YSYEKL. Written as DNA, the CDR3 is TGCGCCAGCAGCCAAGACGGGACAGGGAGAGACACTGAAGCTTTCTTT. Protein sequence: CASSQDGTGRDTEAFF.

This clone was counted a single time. The chain recombines TRBV27 with TRBJ2-5, with D unresolved. Germline V gene lookup returns CDR1 MNHEY and CDR2 SMNVEV (reference sequence). The V end lost 4 bases, the J end lost 3 bases, and 12 bases lay between the germline ends. The CDR3 runs to 14 residues. CDR3 coding DNA: TGTGCCAGCAGTTCCCTCGGGTGGGAAGAGACCCAGTACTTC. Residues: CASSSLGWEETQYF.

This rearrangement joins TRBV19 to TRBJ1-2; D unclear. The germline V gene encodes CDR1 LNHDA and CDR2 SQIVND (reference sequence). V was trimmed by 7 bases and J by 3 bases, leaving 15 bases between them. The CDR3 is made up of 14 amino acids. CDR3 region: CASTATTSHYGYTF. The CDR3 DNA reads as TGTGCCAGTACGGCGACAACCTCTCACTATGGCTACACCTTC.

The gene calls are TRBV5-1 and TRBJ1-1; D unresolved. There are 16 residues in the CDR3. Germline assignment: CDR1 SGHRS and CDR2 YFSETQ. V shed 3 bases and J shed 7 bases, with 22 bases lying between them. Written as DNA, the CDR3 is TGCGCCAGCAGCTATCAAAACCGGGAATTGGACGTTGAAGCTTTCTTT. Its protein product is CASSYQNRELDVEAFF.

This chain links TRBV27 with TRBJ2-7; the match to TRBD2 covers 8 bases. Unmatched junction bases numbered 18, after V lost 6 bases and J lost 5 bases. The CDR3 extends over 17 amino acids. From germline, CDR1 is MNHEY and CDR2 SMNVEV (reference sequence). CDR3 residues: CASSPIPGLEITHEQYF. The CDR3 region has the DNA TGTGCCAGCAGCCCAATACCGGGACTAGAAATTACCCACGAGCAGTACTTC.

This clone was counted between two and nine times. This rearrangement joins TRBV28 to TRBJ1-4; possible D gene TRBD1, 6 bases. Germline values: CDR1 MDHEN, CDR2 SYDVKM. V was trimmed by 10 bases and J by 4 bases, leaving 19 bases between them. The length of the CDR3 is 15 residues. The CDR3 region is CATNRQVIDNEKLFF. CDR3 DNA sequence: TGTGCCACCAACCGACAGGTGATCGATAATGAAAAACTGTTTTTT. Supplemented by reference TRBV28 and TRBJ1-4, the full variable domain reads DVKVTQSSRYLVKRTGEKVFLECVQDMDHENMFWYRQDPGLGLRLIYFSYDVKMKEKGDIPEGYSVSREKKERFSLILESASTNQTSMYLCATNRQVIDNEKLFFGSGTQLSVL.

This chain connects TRBV10-3 to TRBJ2-3, with D tentatively TRBD2 (6 bases). Germline V gene sequence: CDR1 ENHRY, CDR2 SYGVKD. The CDR3 spans 13 residues. V lost 8 bases and J lost 1, with 10 bases in between. The CDR3 loop is CAIAPGGTDTQYF. CDR3 sequence (DNA): TGTGCCATCGCGCCGGGGGGCACAGATACGCAGTATTTT.

This clone was counted once. V gene TRBV24-1 combines with J gene TRBJ2-7, with a tentative D call TRBD2 (7 bases). CDR3 length equals 15 residues. Germline loops: CDR1 KGHDR, CDR2 SFDVKD. The V and J ends lost 4 bases and 6 bases respectively, with 18 bases between them. In DNA form, the CDR3 reads TGTGCCACCAGTGAGGGAAGGGGGGAGGGCGGCGAGCAGTACTTC. Protein product: CATSEGRGEGGEQYF.

V gene TRBV30 combines with J gene TRBJ1-2; the match to TRBD1 covers 8 bases. The CDR3 is made up of 13 amino acids. The ends lost 3 bases at V and 7 bases at J; junction bases unmatched: 7. CDR1 and CDR2 (germline): GTSNPN, SVGIG (reference sequence). In DNA form, the CDR3 reads TGTGCCTGGAGCCTCTCAGGGGGCTCTGGCTACACCTTC. It is translated as CAWSLSGGSGYTF.

This clone was detected only once. The V call is TRBV6-5, the J call TRBJ2-1; 9 nucleotides line up with TRBD1. With 5 bases clipped from V and 12 bases from J, the junction kept 11 bases outside the gene matches. The CDR3 has 14 residues. In germline, CDR1 is MNHEY, CDR2 SVGAGI. The CDR3: CASSTTGQGSGQFF. The DNA of the CDR3 is TGTGCCAGCAGTACGACGGGACAGGGATCGGGGCAGTTCTTC.

This chain links TRBV24-1 with TRBJ2-1; TRBD2 agrees at 8 bases. Per germline, CDR1 KGHDR and CDR2 SFDVKD. The CDR3 spans 16 residues. V was pared by 4 bases and J by 5 bases, with 9 bases of the junction left unmatched. The CDR3 nucleotides read TGTGCCACCAGTGACCCCGGGGGGGTTCGGGACAATGAGCAGTTCTTC. This translates into CATSDPGGVRDNEQFF.

This sequence joins TRBV4-1 and TRBJ2-7; TRBD1 aligns across 9 bases. The germline V gene has CDR1 MGHRA and CDR2 YSYEKL. Trimming took 3 bases from V and 6 from J; bases not matched to a gene: 6. The CDR3 is 14 amino acids. The CDR3 DNA reads as TGCGCCAGCAGCCAGGGGACAGGGATCGGCGAGCAGTACTTC. It codes for CASSQGTGIGEQYF.

The chain has TRBV27 and TRBJ2-7; 9 bases are a match to TRBD2. V dropped 3 bases and J dropped 3; count of bases not matched to a gene: 12. This CDR3 spans 17 amino acids. Germline CDR1 reads MNHEY; CDR2 reads SMNVEV (reference sequence). Written as DNA, the CDR3 is TGTGCCAGCAGTTTCGTAACTCCAGCGGGAGGATACTACGAGCAGTACTTC. This encodes CASSFVTPAGGYYEQYF.

The V call is TRBV5-4, the J call TRBJ1-6; no clear D. V was pared by 4 bases and J by 10 bases, with 24 bases between. From germline, CDR1 is SGHNT and CDR2 YYREEE (reference sequence). The CDR3 is made up of 17 amino acids. In nucleotides, the CDR3 is TGTGCCAGCAGCCCGCCCCGAAGTAGAGAAATTATATCACCCCTCCACTTT. It translates to CASSPPRSREIISPLHF.

This chain uses TRBV6-5 with TRBJ2-7; no clear D gene. V was clipped by 0 bases and J by 1 base, with 10 bases between them. Germline CDR1 MNHEY, CDR2 SVGAGI. CDR3 length: 15 residues. The CDR3 here is CASSYSGLISYEQYF. CDR3 nucleotide sequence: TGTGCCAGCAGTTACTCGGGCCTTATTTCCTACGAGCAGTACTTC.

The chain uses TRBV5-1 and TRBJ2-5; the match to TRBD1 covers 7 bases. The CDR3 consists of 12 residues. Germline values: CDR1 SGHRS, CDR2 YFSETQ. The ends lost 6 bases at V and 4 bases at J; junction bases unmatched: 3. The CDR3 DNA reads TGCGCCAGCACTCCAGGGGGAGAGACCCAGTACTTC. Its protein product is CASTPGGETQYF.

This clone was seen once. CDR3 sequence reads: CASSVALQGVAGNTIYF. As DNA, the CDR3 is TGTGCCAGCAGCGTAGCTCTCCAGGGGGTCGCTGGAAACACCATATATTTT. The rearrangement joins TRBV9 to TRBJ1-3; 7 nucleotides align to TRBD1. Germline loops: CDR1 SGDLS, CDR2 YYNGEE. This CDR3 contains 17 residues. Trimming at V came to 0 bases and at J to 2 bases, leaving 8 bases not matched to a gene.

Remarks on this clone: At one end the junction does not follow the germline gene, possibly because of a read error. The chain uses TRBV27 and TRBJ1-2, with D perhaps TRBD1 (6 bases). Germline CDR1 is MNHEY and CDR2 is SMNVEV (reference sequence). The CDR3 spans 13 residues. In nucleotides, the CDR3 is TGTGCCAGCAGTGTATCGGCAGGGGAGGGCTACACCTTC. Protein sequence: CASSVSAGEGYTF.